This T cell receptor beta chain stems from a study of breast tumors, draining lymph nodes, adjacent tissues (TCRdb year 2016). Looking at the study overall: The study compared TCR beta repertoires across tumor, adjacent nontumor tissue and axillary lymph nodes from breast cancer patients. The study aimed to assess the relationships and possible T-cell exchange between tumor, surrounding tissue and draining lymph node repertoires in human breast cancer. Study-level results and caveats: T-cell repertoire diversity in tumors was found to be lower than in lymph nodes but higher than in nontumor tissue, and preferential V and J gene usage was observed. In luminal-like breast cancer, tumor and nontumor tissue repertoires resembled each other significantly more than in basal-like breast cancer. The conclusion that tumor T cells originate in lymph nodes was presented as consistent with a hypothesis rather than as directly demonstrated. The data were considered consistent with the idea that most tumor T cells come from the lymph node and then expand in tumor tissue.

This clonotype was detected ten times or more. Its antigen is currently not known. Base-call qualities are not available, and no considerably larger clone is one nucleotide away. The lymph node samples were taken from the axillary draining lymph nodes of breast cancer patients. These reads were obtained on an Illumina HiSeq 2000. Multiplex PCR amplification was used to generate the TCR beta chain libraries. High-throughput sequencing was used to analyze the amplified TCR beta chain products. The raw public reads went through TCRdb reprocessing: fastp at Q25, MiXCR clone calling, in-frame beta chains kept. CDR3 protein duplicates are merged, each entry listing the most common genes and DNA. A total of about 140,000 distinct CDR3 sequences appear in this sample, 32% of them only once. The ten biggest clones cover about 2.5% of the sample. The specimen sequenced was axillary lymph node tissue. The receptor's source is a female donor with breast cancer. Some clones in this sample may be carry-over from other donors' samples.

The CDR3 region reads CATSPWTGARTDTQYF. DNA sequence: TGTGCCACCAGCCCCTGGACAGGGGCGCGCACAGATACGCAGTATTTT. This chain joins TRBV15 to TRBJ2-3, and 9 junctional nucleotides match TRBD1. From a lookup of the germline V gene (reference sequence), CDR1 and CDR2 are LNHNV and YYDKDF. The CDR3 has 16 amino acids, counting the end cysteine and phenylalanine. Left in the record is the CDR3 DNA by itself, 48 bases read in frame from the first base. Trimming leaves V shorter by 5 bases and J shorter by 1 base, with the junction holding 7 bases beyond the gene matches.